This T cell receptor beta chain is drawn from a study of shared clonotypes between healthy human individuals. Findings and limits, study-wide: For sorted subsets, rarefaction showed incomplete sequencing despite large depth. The researchers took only blood, and tissue repertoires probably look different.

Donors, without exception, were Caucasian adults residing in Nashville, Tennessee. The investigators split CD4+ cells into a CD45RA+ naive subset and a CD45RA-negative memory subset. The germline V and J ends were trimmed by 7 bases and 8 bases, with 18 bases remaining between them. Germline values: CDR1 LNHDA, CDR2 SQIVND (reference sequence). The CDR3 covers 14 residues. This clone was seen a single time. The antigen remains undetermined. Sequencing was performed with immunoSEQ multiplex PCR; in TCRdb, only in-frame clones are kept and a portion is missing. The repertoire holds 740,000 or so clones, with 73% as singletons.

This clonotype originated in a woman aged 30 to 39 in good health. The rearrangement uses TRBV19 and TRBJ1-5; the D gene is possibly TRBD1 (6 bases). Sample: memory CD4+ T cells sorted from blood. Subset: CD45RA-negative fraction. CDR3 sequence reads: CASNKQGRGKPQHF. In DNA form, the CDR3 reads TGTGCCAGTAACAAACAGGGCCGAGGAAAGCCCCAGCATTTT.